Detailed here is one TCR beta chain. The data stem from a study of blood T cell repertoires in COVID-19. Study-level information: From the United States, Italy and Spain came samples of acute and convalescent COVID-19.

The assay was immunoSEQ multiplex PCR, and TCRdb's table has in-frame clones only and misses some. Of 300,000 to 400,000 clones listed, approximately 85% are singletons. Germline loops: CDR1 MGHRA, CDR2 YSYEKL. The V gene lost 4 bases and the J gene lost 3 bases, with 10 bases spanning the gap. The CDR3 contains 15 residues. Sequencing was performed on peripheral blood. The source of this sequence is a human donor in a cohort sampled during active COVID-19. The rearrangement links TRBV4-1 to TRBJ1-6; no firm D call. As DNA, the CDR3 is TGCGCCAGCAGCCGTGACGGGAGCTATAATTCACCCCTCCACTTT. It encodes CASSRDGSYNSPLHF.